This is a list of T cell receptor beta chains from one sample in a study of blood T cell repertoires in COVID-19. Profiling relied on immunoSEQ multiplex PCR, and the TCRdb table lists in-frame clones only, not all of them. The sample carries around 130,000 clones, around nine tenths recorded once. The specimen was peripheral blood. The receptors originated from a man aged 60-69 years with active or convalescent COVID-19. Each CDR3 is given with its conserved first and last residue. Fields, in order: CDR3 protein, V gene.

CASSKEAQGALNEQFF	TRBV21-1
CASSSPTRVQPQHF	TRBV6-2/TRBV6-3
CATSARLAGGTTYEQYF	TRBV24-1
CAISGLAGLNTGELFF	TRBV10-3
CASSPTPLAGINEQFF	TRBV7-6
CASKGDANTGELFF	TRBV6-5
CASSETATVGKNEQYF	TRBV28
CASSPSSGRSLETQYF	TRBV18
CASRATMNTEAFF	TRBV2
CASSFTSGAPYYEQYF	TRBV7-2
CASTQRGSTEAFF	TRBV28
CASSPFGQFNSNQPQHF	TRBV19
CATSREQGDYGYTF	TRBV15
CASTRPDSPSSYNEQFF	TRBV28
CASSTRQGTNSPLHF	TRBV27
CASFGGANEQFF	TRBV18
CASSLAQGGNQPQHF	TRBV27
CSVAAGNNSPLHF	TRBV29-1
CASSLGVAGLPYNEQFF	TRBV5-4
CASSQEGGTGELFF	TRBV4-2
CASSFGEGQGIEKLFF	TRBV5-5
CASSQTSGGQRGIIQYF	TRBV4-2
CASSQVEREKVF	TRBV3-1/TRBV3-2
CASSIETSINADTQYF	TRBV5-4
CASSRKPGQNYGYTF	TRBV5-6
CASSRVVALTGNGSPLHF	TRBV19
CSVPLAGDNEQFF	TRBV29-1
CASSKTGNTGELFF	TRBV5-1
CASNPRGRAAFF	TRBV28
CASSLLAHNEQFF	TRBV11-3
CASRGQTYSNQPQHF	TRBV2
CATSEQGRELFF	TRBV24-1
CASSRDSGETQYF	TRBV25-1
CASSDPGQSYEQYF	TRBV9
CASSPGGAEKLFF	TRBV6-2/TRBV6-3
CASSQDERTGLTDTQYF	TRBV4-1
CASSYDAVRETQYF	TRBV6-5
CAISEWTVTDTQYF	TRBV10-3
CASSQPRGLKDTQYF	TRBV6-5
CASSPGQGQGDIQYF	TRBV5-1
CASSLSLSYEQYF	TRBV5-5
CASSLGRESPLHF	TRBV5-1
CATSRGTGWETTVYEQYF	TRBV15
CASSVRGKGAADTQYF	TRBV9
CASSIEGGRGETQYF	TRBV19
CASSSYRGQETQYF	TRBV28
CASRGLAVTDTQYF	TRBV2
CASSHPASGRSANEQFF	TRBV19
CSVRPWVGAPPDTQYF	TRBV29-1
CASSLRVGALGGELFF	TRBV7-2
CASSFAPKPYEQYF	TRBV7-4
CASSRRSGEYNEQFF	TRBV19
CATSDPTDRGDQETQYF	TRBV24-1